In this sample, the clone carrying this T cell receptor (beta chain) turned up many times. TCRdb itself ran the reads through MiXCR, one entry per CDR3 protein. This table holds around 230,000 distinct CDR3 sequences, roughly 6.5% found once. The data were obtained in a study of T cell repertoires in cytomegalovirus infection. Germline V gene lookup returns CDR1 SNHLY and CDR2 FYNNEI. With 6 bases removed from V and 5 bases from J, the gap between germline ends came to 17 bases. CDR3 length: 15 residues. This receptor was taken from a human donor in good health (CMV status not recorded). Some clones in this sample may be carry-over from other donors' samples. Sequenced input: PBMCs. V and J are TRBV2 and TRBJ1-5; D is undetermined. The CDR3, as DNA: TGTGCCAGCAGCGCCGACGGGCGCGAGTATCAGCCCCAGCATTTT. Translating it yields CASSADGREYQPQHF.